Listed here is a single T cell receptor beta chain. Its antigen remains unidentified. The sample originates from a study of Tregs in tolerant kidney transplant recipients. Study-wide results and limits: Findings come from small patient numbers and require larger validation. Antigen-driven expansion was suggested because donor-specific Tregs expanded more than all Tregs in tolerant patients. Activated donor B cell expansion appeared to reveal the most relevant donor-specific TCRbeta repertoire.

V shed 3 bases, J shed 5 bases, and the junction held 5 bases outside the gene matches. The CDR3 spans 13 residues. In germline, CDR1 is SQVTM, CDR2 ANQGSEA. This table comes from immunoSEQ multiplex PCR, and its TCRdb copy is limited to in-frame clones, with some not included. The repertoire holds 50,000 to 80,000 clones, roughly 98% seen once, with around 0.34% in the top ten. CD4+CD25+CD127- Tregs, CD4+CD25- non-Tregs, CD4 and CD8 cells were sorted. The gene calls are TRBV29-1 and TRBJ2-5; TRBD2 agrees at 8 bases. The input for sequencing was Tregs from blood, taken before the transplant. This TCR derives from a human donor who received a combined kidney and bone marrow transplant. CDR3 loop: CSVDGGVMETQYF. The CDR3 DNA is TGCAGCGTTGACGGGGGGGTGATGGAGACCCAGTACTTC. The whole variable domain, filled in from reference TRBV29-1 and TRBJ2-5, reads SAVISQKPSRDICQRGTSLTIQCQVDSQVTMMFWYRQQPGQSLTLIATANQGSEATYESGFVIDKFPISRPNLTFSTLTVSNMSPEDSSIYLCSVDGGVMETQYFGPGTRLLVL.